These 2 T cell receptor beta chains were sequenced from one sample in a study of cytomegalovirus exposure and HLA in healthy donors. The study ran its PCR with 60 Vbeta and 13 Jbeta primers. Assay: immunoSEQ multiplex PCR; the TCRdb copy retains only in-frame clones and omits some. The sample lists tens of thousands of clones, roughly 78% occurring once. The specimen was PBMCs. The receptors were gathered from a middle-aged woman in good health and CMV-seropositive.

The V and J genes are TRBV5-1 and TRBJ2-7, with D possibly being TRBD1 (5 bases). CDR3 length equals 12 residues. The V gene's germline CDR1 is SGHRS and CDR2 YFSETQ. The germline V and J ends were trimmed by 7 bases and 2 bases, with 10 bases remaining between them. Written as DNA, the CDR3 is TGCGCCAGCTCCGACAGAACCTACGAGCAGTACTTC. It yields the protein CASSDRTYEQYF.

About this clone itself: At the DNA level, this CDR3 is encoded by other sequences in the same sample as well. The rearrangement joins TRBV9 to TRBJ2-3; D not resolved. V lost 1 base and J 0 bases, leaving 6 bases between the germline ends. The CDR3 length is 14 residues. Germline V lookup: CDR1 SGDLS, CDR2 YYNGEE. For the CDR3, the DNA is TGTGCCAGCAGCGTATCCGGGAGCACAGATACGCAGTATTTT. Protein: CASSVSGSTDTQYF.